The 26 T cell receptor beta chains reported below all come from one sample, sequenced in a study of immune evolution from preneoplasia to lung adenocarcinoma. TCRdb's copy holds only in-frame clones and misses some; the assay was immunoSEQ multiplex PCR. Among around 3,000 clones listed, 65% to 90% were seen once. The sample consisted of FFPE adjacent normal lung tissue. Every receptor here comes from a person aged 55-80 years with lung adenocarcinoma.

V gene TRBV5-1 combines with J gene TRBJ2-3, with unresolved D. The V end lost 1 base, the J end lost 5 bases, and 2 bases lay between the germline ends. This CDR3 contains 11 residues. Germline assignment: CDR1 SGHRS and CDR2 YFSETQ. The CDR3 sequence: CASSLQDTQYF. CDR3 DNA: TGCGCCAGCAGCTTGCAAGATACGCAGTATTTT.

To note about this clone: Other nucleotide sequences in the sample specify the same CDR3. The chain uses TRBV9 and TRBJ1-1; weak D call: TRBD1 (6 bases). This CDR3 has 14 amino acids. Germline V gives CDR1 SGDLS, CDR2 YYNGEE. V was cut by 0 bases and J by 4 bases, with 10 bases left in between. The CDR3, as DNA: TGTGCCAGCAGCGTAGCAGGGGCGGGCACTGAAGCTTTCTTT. It is translated as CASSVAGAGTEAFF.

This clone is large (0.1 to 1%) by share. The chain joins TRBV9 to TRBJ2-5; possible D gene TRBD2, 6 bases. Between the trimmed V and J ends, which lost 10 bases and 2 bases, there was a span of 24 bases. The CDR3 is made up of 16 amino acids. Looked up from germline, CDR1 is SGDLS and CDR2 is YYNGEE. CDR3 residues: CAADHGSGDPQETQYF. CDR3 nucleotides: TGTGCCGCGGATCATGGGTCGGGGGATCCGCAAGAGACCCAGTACTTC.

The chain couples TRBV6-1 to TRBJ1-1; D not resolved. The germline V gene has CDR1 MNHNS and CDR2 SASEGT. The CDR3 covers 13 residues. Trimming cost V 3 bases and J 1 base, with 6 bases left between them. The CDR3 coding sequence is TGTGCCAGCAGTGATCCGACGAACACTGAAGCTTTCTTT. Residues: CASSDPTNTEAFF.

This rearrangement joins TRBV9 to TRBJ1-2, with D perhaps matching TRBD1 (5 bases). The CDR3 covers 15 residues. CDR1 and CDR2 from the germline V gene are SGDLS and YYNGEE. V was pared by 4 bases and J by 0 bases, with 13 bases between. Written as DNA, the CDR3 is TGTGCCAGCAGCACCTCCGGGGCGCCTAACTATGGCTACACCTTC. Its protein product is CASSTSGAPNYGYTF.

The chain links TRBV27 to TRBJ2-1; the D is unclear. The CDR3 loop spans 15 amino acids. Germline CDR1 reads MNHEY; CDR2 reads SMNVEV (reference sequence). Trimming shortened V by 3 bases and J by 0 bases, and 9 bases separated the two germline ends. The CDR3 DNA follows: TGTGCCAGCAGTTTGTCGAGGAGCTCCTACAATGAGCAGTTCTTC. Translation: CASSLSRSSYNEQFF.

The rearrangement uses TRBV11-2 and TRBJ1-2, with 7 bases matching TRBD1. V was pared by 1 base and J by 7 bases, with 9 bases of the junction left unmatched. CDR3 length equals 15 residues. Germline assignment: CDR1 SGHAT and CDR2 FQNNGV. The CDR3 is CASSLGTRDRGGYTF. CDR3 nucleotides: TGTGCCAGCAGCTTAGGAACGCGGGACAGAGGTGGCTACACCTTC.

V is TRBV28 and J is TRBJ2-2, with D perhaps given as TRBD1 or TRBD2 (7 bases each). The CDR3 contains 15 residues. Germline values: CDR1 MDHEN, CDR2 SYDVKM. The V end lost 0 bases, the J end lost 10 bases, and 15 bases lay between the germline ends. The CDR3 region has the DNA TGTGCCAGCAGTTTATGGGGAGGGGGCCCTGTGGAGCTGTTTTTT. This sequence encodes CASSLWGGGPVELFF.

In this sample, this clone turned up once. CDR3 loop: CASSLILGGETQYF. CDR3 coding DNA: TGCGCCAGCAGCCTGATATTGGGCGGGGAGACCCAGTACTTC. The chain links TRBV5-1 to TRBJ2-5, with D possibly being TRBD2 (5 bases). Germline CDR1 is SGHRS and CDR2 is YFSETQ. V was trimmed by 4 bases and J by 5 bases, leaving 15 bases between them. CDR3 size: 14 residues.

The rearrangement links TRBV13 to TRBJ2-7, with D possibly matching TRBD2 (7 bases). V was cut by 3 bases and J by 4 bases, with 16 bases left in between. Germline CDR1 and CDR2: PRHDT and FYEKMQ (reference sequence). The CDR3 is made up of 15 amino acids. The CDR3 sequence is CASSLVGGGTYEQYF. In nucleotides, the CDR3 is TGTGCCAGCAGCTTGGTCGGCGGGGGCACTTACGAGCAGTACTTC.

Only a few counts were recorded for this clone. The CDR3 region is CASGRRGGVNEQFF. DNA of the CDR3: TGTGCCAGCGGTAGGCGGGGGGGCGTTAATGAGCAGTTCTTC. The chain employs TRBV13 and TRBJ2-1, with 9 bases matching TRBD2. Trimming at V came to 8 bases and at J to 7 bases, leaving 9 bases not matched to a gene. The CDR3 contains 14 residues. The germline V gene has CDR1 PRHDT and CDR2 FYEKMQ (reference sequence).

The rearrangement links TRBV6-4 to TRBJ1-5; D is perhaps TRBD1 (6 bases). This CDR3 is built from 13 residues. V shed 3 bases and J shed 3 bases, with 6 bases lying between them. CDR1 MRHNA and CDR2 SNTAGT come from the germline V gene. The CDR3 loop is CASSEGANQPQHF. The CDR3 DNA follows: TGTGCCAGCAGTGAGGGGGCCAATCAGCCCCAGCATTTT.

Judged by abundance, this clone is hyperexpanded. The rearrangement joins TRBV5-1 to TRBJ1-1, with a tentative D call TRBD1 (6 bases). Trimming took 4 bases from V and 1 from J, leaving 17 bases between them. Germline lookup yields CDR1 SGHRS and CDR2 YFSETQ. This CDR3 spans 16 amino acids. The CDR3 DNA reads TGCGCCAGCAGCGCCCTACCGGGACATTCGAACACTGAAGCTTTCTTT. Protein product: CASSALPGHSNTEAFF. Supplemented by reference TRBV5-1 and TRBJ1-1, the full variable domain reads KAGVTQTPRYLIKTRGQQVTLSCSPISGHRSVSWYQQTPGQGLQFLFEYFSETQRNKGNFPGRFSGRQFSNSRSEMNVSTLELGDSALYLCASSALPGHSNTEAFFGQGTRLTVV.

The gene calls are TRBV27 and TRBJ2-7; 9 nucleotides agree with TRBD1. CDR1 MNHEY and CDR2 SMNVEV come from the germline V gene (reference sequence). This CDR3 spans 15 amino acids. J lost 4 bases, V lost 6 bases, and 10 bases had no gene match. CDR3 residues: CASSLRADRGYEQYF. The CDR3, as DNA: TGTGCCAGCAGCCTCAGGGCGGACAGGGGTTACGAGCAGTACTTC.

The rearrangement joins TRBV28 to TRBJ1-1; D is perhaps TRBD1 (6 bases). The CDR3 is made up of 15 amino acids. Looked up from germline, CDR1 is MDHEN and CDR2 is SYDVKM. V gave up 4 bases and J gave up 1 base, with 13 bases separating them. CDR3 bases: TGTGCCAGCAGTTCTTACGGGACACAGAACACTGAAGCTTTCTTT. Translation gives CASSSYGTQNTEAFF. The variable domain in full, with the rest retrieved from reference TRBV28 and TRBJ1-1, is DVKVTQSSRYLVKRTGEKVFLECVQDMDHENMFWYRQDPGLGLRLIYFSYDVKMKEKGDIPEGYSVSREKKERFSLILESASTNQTSMYLCASSSYGTQNTEAFFGQGTRLTVV.

CDR3 region: CASSRPHRGEQYF. The CDR3 nucleotides are TGTGCCAGCAGTAGGCCCCACCGGGGCGAGCAGTACTTC. The J gene is TRBJ2-7, the V gene TRBV28, with TRBD2 as a possible D gene (5 bases). This CDR3 region has 13 residues. The germline V gene encodes CDR1 MDHEN and CDR2 SYDVKM. V dropped 5 bases and J dropped 6 bases, with 14 bases sitting between them.

The chain employs TRBV11-3 and TRBJ2-7; the D gene could be TRBD1 or TRBD2 (5 bases each). CDR3 length: 14 residues. V lost 3 bases, J lost 2 bases, and 11 bases lay in between. Per germline, CDR1 SGHNT and CDR2 YENEEA. CDR3 bases: TGTGCCAGCAGCTTTGGGGACCCTACCTACGAGCAGTACTTC. Amino acids: CASSFGDPTYEQYF. Full variable domain (rest looked up from reference TRBV11-3 and TRBJ2-7): EAGVVQSPRYKIIEKKQPVAFWCNPISGHNTLYWYLQNLGQGPELLIRYENEEAVDDSQLPKDRFSAERLKGVDSTLKIQPAELGDSAVYLCASSFGDPTYEQYFGPGTRLTVT.

The V call is TRBV30, the J call TRBJ2-5; TRBD2 matches 7 bases. Per germline, CDR1 GTSNPN and CDR2 SVGIG (reference sequence). With V trimmed by 4 bases and J by 5 bases, 13 bases remained unmatched. This CDR3 spans 15 amino acids. This chain's CDR3 is CAWTRGGVLWETQYF. In DNA, the CDR3 is TGTGCCTGGACCCGGGGAGGGGTGCTTTGGGAGACCCAGTACTTC.

V usage is TRBV19 and J usage is TRBJ2-2; D is unclear. CDR3 size: 12 residues. V dropped 7 bases and J dropped 6 bases, with 9 bases sitting between them. The germline CDR1 and CDR2 sequences are LNHDA and SQIVND (reference sequence). DNA for the CDR3: TGTGCCAGTAACAGTCTGGCCGGGGAGCTGTTTTTT. Translation gives CASNSLAGELFF.

The chain uses TRBV27 and TRBJ2-7; D perhaps matches TRBD2 (6 bases). Germline V lookup: CDR1 MNHEY, CDR2 SMNVEV (reference sequence). The CDR3 has 14 residues. Trimming shortened V by 4 bases and J by 7 bases, and 17 bases separated the two germline ends. DNA for the CDR3: TGTGCCAGCAGTTCTGGTAGCGGAACACGGGAGCAGTACTTC. It specifies CASSSGSGTREQYF.

This chain joins TRBV15 and TRBJ1-4, with D unresolved. V lost 1 base and J 0 bases, leaving 6 bases between the germline ends. This CDR3 has 15 amino acids. CDR1 LNHNV and CDR2 YYDKDF come from the germline V gene (reference sequence). The CDR3 reads CATSRGGATNEKLFF. CDR3 sequence (DNA): TGTGCCACCAGCAGAGGGGGAGCAACTAATGAAAAACTGTTTTTT.

The chain carries TRBV18 and TRBJ2-7, with TRBD1 identical over 7 bases. CDR1 is KGHSH, CDR2 LQKENI, per germline. V shed 4 bases and J 6 bases; nucleotides not matched to a gene: 12. The CDR3 loop spans 15 amino acids. The CDR3 sequence: CASSHTGARPAEQYF. In nucleotides, the CDR3 is TGTGCCAGCTCACACACAGGGGCCCGGCCTGCCGAGCAGTACTTC.

The CDR3 nucleotides read TGTGCCAGCAGCAGACTAGCGGGGGAAGGGACCCAGTACTTC. It translates to CASSRLAGEGTQYF. The chain recombines TRBV7-9 with TRBJ2-5, with 12 bases identical to TRBD2. This CDR3 comprises 14 residues. Germline V CDR1 and CDR2: SEHNR, FQNEAQ (reference sequence). The ends lost 5 bases at V and 7 bases at J; junction bases unmatched: 5.

Only a few counts were recorded for this clone. The chain employs TRBV28 and TRBJ1-6, with D maybe TRBD1 (6 bases). The V gene's germline CDR1 is MDHEN and CDR2 SYDVKM. The V and J ends lost 4 bases and 10 bases respectively, with 17 bases between them. The CDR3 is 15 amino acids. CDR3 in DNA: TGTGCCAGCAGTTCCCCCAGGGACAAAAGCTCACCCCTCCACTTT. Translating it yields CASSSPRDKSSPLHF.

J is TRBJ2-2 and V is TRBV10-2; no reliable D call. V was cut by 5 bases and J by 3 bases, with 13 bases left in between. CDR3 length: 15 amino acids. Germline CDR1 and CDR2: WSHSY and SAAADI. The CDR3 sequence is CASSSLRVDTGELFF. The CDR3 DNA follows: TGCGCCAGCAGTTCATTAAGGGTCGACACCGGGGAGCTGTTTTTT.

The chain uses TRBV7-9 and TRBJ2-1, with TRBD2 identical over 10 bases. V was clipped by 0 bases and J by 3 bases; unmatched bases: 5. The CDR3 is 17 residues long. Germline CDR1 reads SEHNR; CDR2 reads FQNEAQ (reference sequence). CDR3 coding DNA: TGTGCCAGCAGCTTAGCCATGACTAGCGGGCTCTACAATGAGCAGTTCTTC. Protein product: CASSLAMTSGLYNEQFF.